This TCR beta chain was retrieved from a study of regulatory T cells in long-lasting Graves disease. In the study overall: Graves' patients with a new diagnosis had received antithyroid drugs under 3 months. General observations from the study: Persistent Graves' patients showed less TCR diversity than newly diagnosed patients showed. Gene preferences differed: TRBV28, TRBJ1-2, TRBJ2-5 in persistent cases.

This clonotype was counted only a few times. What it recognizes is unknown. HTBI primers from iRepertoire and Arm-PCR of CDR3 regions yielded the TCR beta libraries. TCRdb called the multiplex PCR reads again in MiXCR, with one record for every CDR3 protein. The sample records under 300,000 distinct CDR3 sequences, 20% being singletons. Time point of the sample: newly diagnosed GD, antithyroid drugs for less than 3 months. The TCR library was prepared using RNA isolated from PBMCs. Peripheral blood, roughly 9.2 milliliters per patient, was collected in EDTA tubes. Germline CDR1 reads SEHNR; CDR2 reads FQNEAQ (reference sequence). The CDR3 is made up of 13 amino acids. Trimming took 2 bases from V and 8 from J, leaving 12 bases between them.

Sequenced material: peripheral blood mononuclear cells (PBMCs), taken at new diagnosis, from a patient treated with antithyroid drugs. This chain links TRBV7-9 with TRBJ1-2; TRBD1 is a possible D gene (5 bases). This receptor was taken from a female donor with Graves disease. The DNA of the CDR3 is TGTGCCAGCAGCTTACCTCAAGGGGTAGGCTACACCTTC. Translation gives CASSLPQGVGYTF. The full variable domain, rest sourced from reference TRBV7-9 and TRBJ1-2, is DTGVSQNPRHKITKRGQNVTFRCDPISEHNRLYWYRQTLGQGPEFLTYFQNEAQLEKSRLLSDRFSAERPKGSFSTLEIQRTEQGDSAMYLCASSLPQGVGYTFGSGTRLTVV.